The 29 T cell receptor beta chains presented below share a single source sample, sequenced in a study of T cell changes during pregnancy in multiple sclerosis. Sequenced by immunoSEQ multiplex PCR; TCRdb stores in-frame clones only, minus some. The repertoire has 45,000 to 65,000 clones, around 93% of them found once; the top ten carry roughly 0.59%. Sequencing was performed on CD4+ T cells from peripheral blood mononuclear cells, taken after pregnancy. Source of these receptors: a female donor with multiple sclerosis, enrolled in a pregnancy study.

This chain uses TRBV7-2 with TRBJ1-5; maybe TRBD1 (6 bases). The CDR3 runs to 13 residues. V gave up 5 bases and J gave up 6 bases, with 11 bases separating them. CDR1 is SGHTA, CDR2 FQGNSA, per germline. The CDR3 region has the DNA TGTGCCAGCAGCATTAACAGGGTTCAGCCCCAGCATTTT. It codes for CASSINRVQPQHF.

The rearrangement uses TRBV14 and TRBJ2-6; 10 bases are shared with TRBD1. CDR3 length equals 18 residues. J gave up 4 bases and V 2 bases, and 8 bases lay outside the gene matches. Germline V gene lookup returns CDR1 SGHDN and CDR2 FVKESK. The CDR3 is CASSQPPGQGPGANVLTF. CDR3 bases: TGTGCCAGCAGCCAACCACCGGGACAGGGGCCCGGGGCCAACGTCCTGACTTTC.

The chain is built from TRBV18 and TRBJ2-1; 8 bases are shared with TRBD2. There are 17 residues in the CDR3. Germline CDR1 KGHSH, CDR2 LQKENI. V shed 2 bases and J 3 bases; nucleotides not matched to a gene: 9. The CDR3 sequence is CASSPELAGSIYNEQFF. The CDR3 DNA follows: TGTGCCAGCTCACCAGAATTAGCGGGAAGTATCTACAATGAGCAGTTCTTC.

This chain links TRBV7-8 with TRBJ2-7; TRBD2 aligns across 9 bases. This CDR3 is built from 15 residues. Looked up from germline, CDR1 is SGHVS and CDR2 is FQNEAQ. Germline trimming cut 5 bases from V and 0 bases from J; bases unmatched to any gene: 5. The CDR3 spells CASSTSGRISYEQYF. In nucleotides, the CDR3 is TGTGCCAGCAGCACCAGCGGGAGGATCTCCTACGAGCAGTACTTC.

The rearrangement joins TRBV28 to TRBJ1-1; D not certain. Germline values: CDR1 MDHEN, CDR2 SYDVKM. V lost 1 base to trimming and J lost 0 bases, with 6 bases between them. This CDR3 contains 14 residues. CDR3 sequence: CASSLSGLNTEAFF. In DNA, the CDR3 is TGTGCCAGCAGTTTATCAGGCCTGAACACTGAAGCTTTCTTT.

J is TRBJ2-1 and V is TRBV19, with 8 positions matching TRBD1. From germline, CDR1 is LNHDA and CDR2 SQIVND (reference sequence). This CDR3 is built from 13 residues. After removal of 7 bases from V and 9 bases from J, the junction contained 8 bases not matched to a gene. The CDR3 reads CASNPTGDGEQFF. In DNA, the CDR3 is TGTGCCAGTAACCCGACAGGGGATGGTGAGCAGTTCTTC.

The rearrangement uses TRBV7-2 and TRBJ2-1, with D unresolved. The CDR3 is 14 amino acids. V lost 0 bases and J lost 3, with 6 bases in between. Per the germline V gene, CDR1 is SGHTA and CDR2 is FQGNSA. The CDR3 DNA reads TGTGCCAGCAGCTTAGCACTCGACTACAATGAGCAGTTCTTC. Its translation: CASSLALDYNEQFF.

A single count supports this clone. The genes are TRBV7-9 and TRBJ1-2; perhaps TRBD1 as D (6 bases). V lost 5 bases, J lost 6 bases, and 10 bases lay in between. Looked up from germline, CDR1 is SEHNR and CDR2 is FQNEAQ (reference sequence). The CDR3 has 12 residues. CDR3 nucleotides: TGTGCCAGCAGCCCCCAGGGGAATGGCTACACCTTC. Its translation: CASSPQGNGYTF.

This chain uses TRBV28 with TRBJ1-2; D possibly corresponds to TRBD1 (5 bases). The V and J ends lost 4 bases and 8 bases respectively, with 20 bases between them. From germline, CDR1 is MDHEN and CDR2 SYDVKM. The CDR3 length is 15 residues. CDR3 DNA: TGTGCCAGCAGTTGGAGCCGGGTAGGGGCGGAGGGCTACACCTTC. This gives the protein CASSWSRVGAEGYTF.

The V and J genes are TRBV5-6 and TRBJ1-2, with D unclear. The V and J ends lost 0 bases and 1 base respectively, with 16 bases between them. Germline CDR1 reads SGHDT; CDR2 reads YYEEEE. The CDR3 covers 17 residues. The CDR3 reads CASSLGGPLSINYGYTF. The CDR3 DNA is TGTGCCAGCAGCTTGGGAGGGCCATTATCAATTAACTATGGCTACACCTTC.

The rearrangement joins TRBV9 to TRBJ2-7; D is possibly TRBD1 (6 bases). V lost 0 bases to trimming and J lost 1 base, with 11 bases between them. This CDR3 comprises 15 residues. The V gene's germline CDR1 is SGDLS and CDR2 YYNGEE. CDR3 bases: TGTGCCAGCAGCGTAGAGGACAGCCTTTCCTACGAGCAGTACTTC. Translated: CASSVEDSLSYEQYF.

The count of this clone is one. The V gene is TRBV6-5, the J gene TRBJ2-1; a possible D gene is TRBD2 (6 bases). CDR1 and CDR2 (germline): MNHEY, SVGAGI. This CDR3 has 15 residues. V was clipped by 2 bases and J by 2 bases, with 10 bases between them. CDR3 nucleotide sequence: TGTGCCAGCAGTTACGAGGGGAGGACCTACAATGAGCAGTTCTTC. Its translation: CASSYEGRTYNEQFF.

The gene calls are TRBV18 and TRBJ2-5; no definite D call. V lost 4 bases and J lost 2, with 20 bases in between. The CDR3 has 17 residues. Germline loops: CDR1 KGHSH, CDR2 LQKENI. The CDR3 loop reads CASSQLIARTAQETQYF. In DNA form, the CDR3 reads TGTGCCAGCTCACAATTGATTGCTCGTACAGCTCAAGAGACCCAGTACTTC.

In DNA form, the CDR3 reads TGTGCCAGCAGCTCTGACCGACAGGGGGCCTACGAGCAGTACTTC. Its protein is CASSSDRQGAYEQYF. The gene calls are TRBV5-8 and TRBJ2-7; 9 bases fit TRBD1. Per germline, CDR1 SGHTS and CDR2 YDEGEE. The CDR3 has 15 residues. J lost 2 bases, V lost 3 bases, and 6 bases had no gene match.

This clone was observed a handful of times. V and J are TRBV18 and TRBJ2-6; the D gene is possibly TRBD1 (5 bases). The CDR3 loop spans 18 amino acids. Trimming pared 6 bases from V and 0 bases from J, leaving 18 bases between. Germline CDR1 KGHSH, CDR2 LQKENI. CDR3 loop: CASSPVKGKLSGANVLTF. The CDR3 nucleotides read TGTGCCAGCTCCCCCGTGAAGGGGAAGCTCTCTGGGGCCAACGTCCTGACTTTC.

J is TRBJ1-2 and V is TRBV7-9; D gene unclear. The CDR3 is made up of 15 amino acids. V lost 5 bases and J lost 7, with 20 bases in between. The V gene's germline CDR1 is SEHNR and CDR2 FQNEAQ (reference sequence). Written as DNA, the CDR3 is TGTGCCAGCAGCACCACCGGGGTACAAGGCCTTGGCTACACCTTC. Protein: CASSTTGVQGLGYTF.

J is TRBJ2-1 and V is TRBV6-6; the match to TRBD2 covers 8 bases. The CDR3 contains 15 residues. Germline lookup yields CDR1 MNHNY and CDR2 SVGAGI (reference sequence). V was clipped by 4 bases and J by 6 bases; unmatched bases: 8. CDR3 sequence (DNA): TGTGCCAGCAGTTCCCTCGGGAGGGAGGGCAATGAGCAGTTCTTC. Protein sequence: CASSSLGREGNEQFF.

The chain is built from TRBV7-9 and TRBJ2-5; 8 positions match TRBD1. CDR3 length: 18 residues. V shed 1 base, J shed 1 base, and the junction held 11 bases outside the gene matches. CDR1 and CDR2 from the germline V gene are SEHNR and FQNEAQ (reference sequence). CDR3 protein: CASSLVSGGWAFQETQYF. The DNA of the CDR3 is TGTGCCAGCAGCTTAGTTTCAGGGGGCTGGGCCTTCCAAGAGACCCAGTACTTC. The whole variable domain, filled in from reference TRBV7-9 and TRBJ2-5, reads DTGVSQNPRHKITKRGQNVTFRCDPISEHNRLYWYRQTLGQGPEFLTYFQNEAQLEKSRLLSDRFSAERPKGSFSTLEIQRTEQGDSAMYLCASSLVSGGWAFQETQYFGPGTRLLVL.

V gene TRBV11-3 combines with J gene TRBJ2-1; D call uncertain. The CDR3 contains 13 residues. The germline V gene encodes CDR1 SGHNT and CDR2 YENEEA. V lost 0 bases to trimming and J lost 5 bases, with 5 bases between them. The CDR3 sequence: CASSLDVDNEQFF. The CDR3 region has the DNA TGTGCCAGCAGCTTAGACGTCGACAATGAGCAGTTCTTC.

This chain joins TRBV9 and TRBJ2-7; D is ambiguous. The V and J ends lost 0 bases and 3 bases respectively, with 7 bases between them. This CDR3 has 13 amino acids. Germline CDR1 reads SGDLS; CDR2 reads YYNGEE. The CDR3 here is CASSVGVYYEQYF. As DNA, the CDR3 is TGTGCCAGCAGCGTAGGTGTGTACTACGAGCAGTACTTC.

This rearrangement joins TRBV19 to TRBJ2-1, with 12 bases fitting TRBD2. Trimming at V came to 0 bases and at J to 5 bases, leaving 8 bases not matched to a gene. The CDR3 extends over 18 amino acids. CDR1 and CDR2 from the germline V gene are LNHDA and SQIVND (reference sequence). Written as DNA, the CDR3 is TGTGCCAGTAGTATAGACCACTTAGGACTAGCGGGGAACAATGAGCAGTTCTTC. Protein: CASSIDHLGLAGNNEQFF.

The chain employs TRBV15 and TRBJ1-5; D is ambiguous. The V end lost 0 bases, the J end lost 0 bases, and 9 bases lay between the germline ends. The CDR3 runs to 16 residues. Per the germline V gene, CDR1 is LNHNV and CDR2 is YYDKDF (reference sequence). The CDR3 nucleotides read TGTGCCACCAGCAGAGAAAGCCGGGATAGCAATCAGCCCCAGCATTTT. As protein: CATSRESRDSNQPQHF.

This rearrangement joins TRBV5-1 to TRBJ2-7; D is possibly TRBD1 (6 bases). V lost 2 bases to trimming and J lost 4 bases, with 10 bases between them. The CDR3 has 13 amino acids. CDR1 is SGHRS, CDR2 YFSETQ, per germline. The CDR3 DNA reads as TGCGCCAGCAGCTTAGACAGGTGGTACGAGCAGTACTTC. Residues: CASSLDRWYEQYF.

The rearrangement links TRBV2 to TRBJ2-1; D perhaps matches TRBD2 (6 bases). The CDR3 spans 15 residues. Per the germline V gene, CDR1 is SNHLY and CDR2 is FYNNEI. V lost 6 bases to trimming and J lost 0 bases, with 12 bases between them. The CDR3 bases are TGTGCCAGCAGAGAGGGGACTCTCTCCTACAATGAGCAGTTCTTC. Its protein product is CASREGTLSYNEQFF.

The chain uses TRBV6-4 and TRBJ2-7; 11 nucleotides line up with TRBD2. This CDR3 contains 15 residues. Trimming at V came to 8 bases and at J to 5 bases, leaving 11 bases not matched to a gene. Germline V CDR1 and CDR2: MRHNA, SNTAGT. In DNA, the CDR3 is TGTGCCAGCTTAACTAGGGCTAGCGGGAGGAACGAGCAGTACTTC. Protein: CASLTRASGRNEQYF.

The V gene is TRBV10-2, the J gene TRBJ2-1, with D perhaps matching TRBD2 (5 bases). The CDR3 extends over 17 amino acids. The V and J ends lost 2 bases and 9 bases respectively, with 23 bases between them. Germline assignment: CDR1 WSHSY and CDR2 SAAADI. The CDR3 here is CASSELQEEWWPGEQFF. The DNA for the CDR3 is TGCGCCAGCAGTGAGCTCCAGGAGGAGTGGTGGCCGGGTGAGCAGTTCTTC.

The J gene is TRBJ2-7, the V gene TRBV5-6; TRBD2 agrees at 8 bases. The V segment lost 0 bases and the J segment 0 bases; nucleotides outside the gene matches: 2. The CDR3 is made up of 15 amino acids. In germline, CDR1 is SGHDT, CDR2 YYEEEE. CDR3 DNA sequence: TGTGCCAGCAGCTTGGAACTAGCGGCCTCCTACGAGCAGTACTTC. This sequence encodes CASSLELAASYEQYF.

DNA of the CDR3: TGTGCCAGCAGTTTATCCGGGACAGGGATCTATGGCTACACCTTC. This codes for CASSLSGTGIYGYTF. This sequence joins TRBV28 and TRBJ1-2; 9 bases match TRBD1. This CDR3 comprises 15 residues. With V trimmed by 1 base and J by 4 bases, 4 bases remained unmatched. In germline, CDR1 is MDHEN, CDR2 SYDVKM.

This chain uses TRBV7-9 with TRBJ1-5; 9 bases align to TRBD1. The CDR3 extends over 15 amino acids. V lost 5 bases and J lost 1; bases outside the gene matches: 3. Germline lookup yields CDR1 SEHNR and CDR2 FQNEAQ (reference sequence). The CDR3 DNA is TGTGCCAGCAGCCCGGACAGGGGCAGCAATCAGCCCCAGCATTTT. Protein sequence: CASSPDRGSNQPQHF.